The 17 T cell receptor beta chains presented below share a single source sample, sequenced in a study of regulatory and conventional T cells in RAG deficiency. Blood CD4+ CD25-high CD127-low regulatory T cells supplied the genomic DNA template. TCRdb's table, derived via immunoSEQ multiplex PCR, lists solely in-frame clones and lacks some. The repertoire holds over 10,000 clones, with 94% as singletons. In addition, the sample was reused for a study of regulatory T cells. From that second work: The PCR used 52 TRBV and 13 TRBJ primers.

The sequencing sample was made of CD127- CD25+ CD4+ Tregs sorted from blood. These receptors came from a human donor in good health.

V usage is TRBV7-6 and J usage is TRBJ2-7; maybe TRBD1 (6 bases). The germline V and J ends were trimmed by 4 bases and 5 bases, with 15 bases remaining between them. Per germline, CDR1 SGHVS and CDR2 FNYEAQ. This CDR3 comprises 14 residues. This CDR3 is CASSSYRERNEQYF. CDR3 sequence (DNA): TGTGCCAGCAGCTCCTACAGGGAAAGGAACGAGCAGTACTTC.

This clone has a single count. The chain joins TRBV13 to TRBJ2-1, with 11 positions matching TRBD2. The CDR3 contains 20 residues. V gave up 5 bases and J gave up 0 bases; unmatched junction bases: 15. Per the germline V gene, CDR1 is PRHDT and CDR2 is FYEKMQ (reference sequence). CDR3 sequence: CASSPLGLAGGRSSYNEQFF. For the CDR3, the DNA is TGTGCCAGCAGCCCCTTGGGGCTAGCGGGGGGCAGGAGCTCCTACAATGAGCAGTTCTTC.

The J gene is TRBJ2-7, the V gene TRBV2, with TRBD1 matching over 8 bases. The CDR3 covers 15 residues. V lost 4 bases and J lost 5; bases outside the gene matches: 10. Germline V CDR1 and CDR2: SNHLY, FYNNEI. The CDR3 reads CASSASQGAVNEQYF. In nucleotides, the CDR3 is TGTGCCAGCAGTGCATCCCAGGGGGCCGTCAACGAGCAGTACTTC.

The CDR3 region is CASSLGAGGSVNYGYTF. DNA for the CDR3: TGCGCCAGCAGCTTGGGTGCAGGGGGCTCCGTTAACTATGGCTACACCTTC. The chain recombines TRBV5-1 with TRBJ1-2, with 8 bases lining up with TRBD1. In germline, CDR1 is SGHRS, CDR2 YFSETQ. The CDR3 consists of 17 residues. Trimming removed 0 bases from V and 1 base from J; junction bases left unmatched: 8. The variable domain in full, with the rest retrieved from reference TRBV5-1 and TRBJ1-2, is KAGVTQTPRYLIKTRGQQVTLSCSPISGHRSVSWYQQTPGQGLQFLFEYFSETQRNKGNFPGRFSGRQFSNSRSEMNVSTLELGDSALYLCASSLGAGGSVNYGYTFGSGTRLTVV.

This chain joins TRBV5-1 and TRBJ1-1, with D perhaps TRBD1 (6 bases). The CDR3 is made up of 12 amino acids. CDR1 SGHRS and CDR2 YFSETQ come from the germline V gene. The germline V and J ends were trimmed by 6 bases and 2 bases, with 8 bases remaining between them. The CDR3, as DNA: TGCGCCAGCACAGGGGTCAACACTGAAGCTTTCTTT. This gives the protein CASTGVNTEAFF.

The chain links TRBV9 to TRBJ2-3, with TRBD2 identical over 7 bases. CDR3 length: 16 amino acids. Looked up from germline, CDR1 is SGDLS and CDR2 is YYNGEE. The V segment lost 4 bases and the J segment 0 bases; nucleotides outside the gene matches: 8. CDR3 sequence reads: CASSILWEGSTDTQYF. The CDR3, as DNA: TGTGCCAGCAGCATACTTTGGGAGGGGAGCACAGATACGCAGTATTTT.

The rearrangement uses TRBV19 and TRBJ2-7; D not certain. The V gene lost 3 bases and the J gene lost 3 bases, with 12 bases spanning the gap. This CDR3 has 14 residues. CDR1 and CDR2 (germline): LNHDA, SQIVND (reference sequence). For the CDR3, the DNA is TGTGCCAGTAGTATTGGGCAGTCTTACTACGAGCAGTACTTC. It encodes CASSIGQSYYEQYF.

This clone was picked up a small number of times. This rearrangement joins TRBV19 to TRBJ1-3; the D gene is possibly TRBD1 (5 bases). Germline V gene sequence: CDR1 LNHDA, CDR2 SQIVND (reference sequence). This CDR3 comprises 17 residues. V was clipped by 5 bases and J by 0 bases, with 17 bases between them. The CDR3 DNA sequence: TGTGCCAGTAGTCTCGGGAGGGGTCCTAACTCTGGAAACACCATATATTTT. Its protein product is CASSLGRGPNSGNTIYF. The whole variable domain, filled in from reference TRBV19 and TRBJ1-3, reads DGGITQSPKYLFRKEGQNVTLSCEQNLNHDAMYWYRQDPGQGLRLIYYSQIVNDFQKGDIAEGYSVSREKKESFPLTVTSAQKNPTAFYLCASSLGRGPNSGNTIYFGEGSWLTVV.

The chain has TRBV5-1 and TRBJ2-5; 11 positions match TRBD2. Germline V CDR1 and CDR2: SGHRS, YFSETQ. The CDR3 has 15 residues. The trim removed 5 bases at V and 2 bases at J, leaving 5 bases unmatched. This CDR3 reads CASRTGLAAQETQYF. CDR3 coding DNA: TGCGCCAGCAGGACGGGACTAGCGGCTCAAGAGACCCAGTACTTC.

The chain uses TRBV5-1 and TRBJ2-7; 8 nucleotides agree with TRBD1. The junction had 6 bases not matched to a gene; V was cut back by 4 bases and J by 0 bases. CDR3 length equals 15 residues. In germline, CDR1 is SGHRS, CDR2 YFSETQ. The CDR3 is CASSGWDRSSYEQYF. The CDR3 region has the DNA TGCGCCAGCAGCGGGTGGGACAGGAGCTCCTACGAGCAGTACTTC. The whole variable domain, filled in from reference TRBV5-1 and TRBJ2-7, reads KAGVTQTPRYLIKTRGQQVTLSCSPISGHRSVSWYQQTPGQGLQFLFEYFSETQRNKGNFPGRFSGRQFSNSRSEMNVSTLELGDSALYLCASSGWDRSSYEQYFGPGTRLTVT.

CDR3 sequence: CASSLSVWDSSYNEQFF. In DNA form, the CDR3 reads TGTGCCAGCAGCTTAAGTGTGTGGGACAGTTCCTACAATGAGCAGTTCTTC. The chain couples TRBV7-2 to TRBJ2-1; 7 positions match TRBD1. Germline loops: CDR1 SGHTA, CDR2 FQGNSA. The trim removed 2 bases at V and 1 base at J, leaving 8 bases unmatched. The CDR3 is 17 amino acids.

The chain uses TRBV5-1 and TRBJ2-7; the match to TRBD1 covers 11 bases. After removal of 4 bases from V and 6 bases from J, the junction contained 6 bases not matched to a gene. Germline CDR1 is SGHRS and CDR2 is YFSETQ. The CDR3 totals 14 residues. The CDR3 coding sequence is TGCGCCAGCAGCCATGGACAGGGGGCGGTCGAGCAGTACTTC. Amino acids: CASSHGQGAVEQYF.

The chain combines TRBV9 with TRBJ2-3, with D perhaps TRBD2 (6 bases). Germline V gene sequence: CDR1 SGDLS, CDR2 YYNGEE. CDR3 size: 15 residues. Trimming pared 1 base from V and 4 bases from J, leaving 13 bases between. DNA of the CDR3: TGTGCCAGCAGCGTAAGGTTCGGGAGCGCAGATACGCAGTATTTT. It translates to CASSVRFGSADTQYF.

The chain is built from TRBV7-9 and TRBJ1-4; perhaps TRBD1 as D (6 bases). Germline V gene data show CDR1 as SEHNR and CDR2 as FQNEAQ (reference sequence). Between the trimmed V and J ends, which lost 3 bases and 11 bases, there was a span of 16 bases. The CDR3 sequence is 14 residues long. CDR3 region: CASSFSQGRVKLFF. The CDR3 nucleotides are TGTGCCAGCAGCTTCAGCCAGGGGCGGGTGAAACTGTTTTTT.

The genes are TRBV9 and TRBJ1-3; weak D call: TRBD1 (5 bases). This CDR3 has 12 amino acids. Trimming shortened V by 4 bases and J by 8 bases, and 10 bases separated the two germline ends. Germline V gene sequence: CDR1 SGDLS, CDR2 YYNGEE. CDR3 protein: CASSLGGDTIYF. The CDR3 DNA sequence: TGTGCCAGCAGCTTGGGAGGGGACACCATATATTTT.

The chain is built from TRBV29-1 and TRBJ1-5; TRBD1 aligns across 7 bases. V shed 4 bases and J 3 bases; nucleotides not matched to a gene: 3. The CDR3 runs 13 residues. Germline V gene data show CDR1 as SQVTM and CDR2 as ANQGSEA. The CDR3 DNA is TGCAGCGTTGTAGGGGGCACCAATCAGCCCCAGCATTTT. Its protein product is CSVVGGTNQPQHF.

The chain couples TRBV10-1 to TRBJ1-6; D is uncertain. The CDR3 loop spans 13 amino acids. Deletions cut 10 bases from V and 1 base from J, with 8 bases between. Germline V gene sequence: CDR1 WNHNN, CDR2 SYGVQD (reference sequence). Here the CDR3 DNA reads TGCGCCACCCAGGATTCCTATAATTCACCCCTCCACTTT. Translated: CATQDSYNSPLHF.